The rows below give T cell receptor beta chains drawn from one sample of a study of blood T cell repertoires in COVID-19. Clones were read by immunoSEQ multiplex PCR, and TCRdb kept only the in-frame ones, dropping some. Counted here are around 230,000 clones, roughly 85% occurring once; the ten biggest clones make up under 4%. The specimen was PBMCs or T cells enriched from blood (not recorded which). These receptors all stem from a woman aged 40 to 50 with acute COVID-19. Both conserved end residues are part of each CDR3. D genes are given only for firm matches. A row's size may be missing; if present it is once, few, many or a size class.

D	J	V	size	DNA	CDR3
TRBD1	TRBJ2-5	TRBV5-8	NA	TGTGCCAGCAGCTTAGCCGGGACAGGGGTCGGGGAGACCCAGTACTTC	CASSLAGTGVGETQYF
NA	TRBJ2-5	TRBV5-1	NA	TGCGCCAGCAGCCAGGGATTCGGGACCCAGTACTTC	CASSQGFGTQYF
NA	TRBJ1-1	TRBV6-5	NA	TGTGCCAGCAGTTACTCGACTCTTACCTCTGAAGCTTTCTTT	CASSYSTLTSEAFF
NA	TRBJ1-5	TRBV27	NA	TGTGCCACCCGACGGGAGGGTTATAGCAATCAGCCCCAGCATTTT	CATRREGYSNQPQHF
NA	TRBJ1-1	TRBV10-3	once	TGTGCCATCAGTGAGGAGGAGTTCCCGAACACTGAAGCTTTCTTT	CAISEEEFPNTEAFF
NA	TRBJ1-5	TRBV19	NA	TGTGCCAGTAGTAAACCGGTGAATCAGCCCCAGCATTTT	CASSKPVNQPQHF
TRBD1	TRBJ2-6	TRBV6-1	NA	TGTGCCAGCAGTGCCCGGACAGGGGGCTCTGGGGCCAACGTCCTGACTTTC	CASSARTGGSGANVLTF
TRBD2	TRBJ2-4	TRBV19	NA	TGTGCCAGTACCCATAGCGGGGGAGAAAACATTCAGTACTTC	CASTHSGGENIQYF
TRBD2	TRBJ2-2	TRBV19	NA	TGTGCCAGTAGTTTAAGGCTAGCGGGGACCGGGGAGCTGTTTTTT	CASSLRLAGTGELFF
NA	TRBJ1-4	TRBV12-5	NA	TGTGCTAGTGCTCGGGAGCTCCCTAATGAAAAACTGTTTTTT	CASARELPNEKLFF
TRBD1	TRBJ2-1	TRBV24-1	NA	TGTGCCACCAGTGAGCTACAGGGGAACTACAATGAGCAGTTCTTC	CATSELQGNYNEQFF
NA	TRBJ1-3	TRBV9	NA	TGTGCCAGCAGCGAGGGGGGGTCTGGAAACACCATATATTTT	CASSEGGSGNTIYF
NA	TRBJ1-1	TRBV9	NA	TGTGCCAGCAGCGTAGAGGGGCGCGGTGAAGCTTTCTTT	CASSVEGRGEAFF
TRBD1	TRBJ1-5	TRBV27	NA	TGTGCCAGCCGGCCGACAGGGGTAAATCAGCCCCAGCATTTT	CASRPTGVNQPQHF
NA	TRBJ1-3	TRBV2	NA	TGTGCCAGCAGTGTAACGGTTAGCATATATTTT	CASSVTVSIYF
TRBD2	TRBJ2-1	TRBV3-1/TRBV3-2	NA	TGTGCCAGCAGCCAAGGTACTAGCGGGGGGGCCGGAGTAGAATTCTTC	CASSQGTSGGAGVEFF
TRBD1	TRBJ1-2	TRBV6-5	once	TGTGCCAGCAGTCTTCAGACAGGGGACTATGGCTACACCTTC	CASSLQTGDYGYTF
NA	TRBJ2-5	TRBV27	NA	TGTGCCAGCAGTTCCCAGGGTGGGTTCGGGGAGACCCAGTACTTC	CASSSQGGFGETQYF
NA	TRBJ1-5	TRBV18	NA	TGTGCCAGCTCACAGGACATCTCGTTTGAGCCCCAGCATTTT	CASSQDISFEPQHF
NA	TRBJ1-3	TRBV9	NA	TGTGCCAGCAGCCCCGGGGCTGGAAACACCATATATTTT	CASSPGAGNTIYF
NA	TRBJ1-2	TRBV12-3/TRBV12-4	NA	TGTGCCAGCAGTTTTCCCCATGGGGGCGGCTACACCTTC	CASSFPHGGGYTF
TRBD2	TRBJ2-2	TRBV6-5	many	TGTGCCAGCAGAACCGGGACTAGTGCCGGGGAGCTGTTTTTT	CASRTGTSAGELFF
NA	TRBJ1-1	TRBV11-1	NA	TGTGCCAGCAGCTCGGGACACCAGAACACTGAAGCTTTCTTT	CASSSGHQNTEAFF
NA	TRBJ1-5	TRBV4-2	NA	TGTGCCAGCAGCCAATCGGGGGGGGGTTATAGCAATCAGCCCCAGCATTTT	CASSQSGGGYSNQPQHF
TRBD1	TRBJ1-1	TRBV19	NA	TGTGCCAGTAGACCTAGTTACAGGGGGCTGAACACTGAAGCTTTCTTT	CASRPSYRGLNTEAFF
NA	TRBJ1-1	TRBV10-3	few	TGTGCCATCAGTGACTCCGGGATGGGCACTGAAGCTTTCTTT	CAISDSGMGTEAFF
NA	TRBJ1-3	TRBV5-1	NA	TGCGCCAGCAGCTTGCTTCAGGGCTCTTACTCTGGAAACACCATATATTTT	CASSLLQGSYSGNTIYF
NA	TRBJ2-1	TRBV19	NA	TGTGCCAGTAGCCGGGGAGATGAGCAGTTCTTC	CASSRGDEQFF
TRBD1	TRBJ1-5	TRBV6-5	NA	TGTGCCAGCAGTTACGTCGGGACAGTCAATCAGCCCCAGCATTTT	CASSYVGTVNQPQHF
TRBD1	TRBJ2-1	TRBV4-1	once	TGCGCCAGCAGCCAGCGGACAGGGCCATACAATGAGCAGTTCTTC	CASSQRTGPYNEQFF
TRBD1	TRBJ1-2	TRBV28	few	TGTGCCAGCAGGCCACAGGGGCTGCCTACTCCGTTCTATGGCTACACCTTC	CASRPQGLPTPFYGYTF
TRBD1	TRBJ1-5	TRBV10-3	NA	TGTGCCACAGGGACAGACCAGCCCCAGCATTTT	CATGTDQPQHF
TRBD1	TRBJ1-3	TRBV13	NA	TGTGCCAGCAGCTTAGAGGACAGGCCTGGAAACACCATATATTTT	CASSLEDRPGNTIYF
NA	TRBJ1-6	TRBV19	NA	TGTGCCAGTAGTATGACAGTGAATTCACCCCTCCACTTT	CASSMTVNSPLHF
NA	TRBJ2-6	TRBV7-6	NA	TGTGCCAGCAGCTTAGTCAGGTCAGGGGCCAACGTCCTGACTTTC	CASSLVRSGANVLTF
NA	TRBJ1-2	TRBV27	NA	TGTGCCAGCAGCTTGGGGGACAACAACGGCTACACCTTC	CASSLGDNNGYTF
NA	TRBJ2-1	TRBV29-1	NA	TGCAGCGTGAAGTTGGGGAGCTCCTACAATGAGCAGTTCTTC	CSVKLGSSYNEQFF
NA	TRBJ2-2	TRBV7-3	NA	TGTGCCAGCAGACTCAACACCGGGGAGCTGTTTTTT	CASRLNTGELFF